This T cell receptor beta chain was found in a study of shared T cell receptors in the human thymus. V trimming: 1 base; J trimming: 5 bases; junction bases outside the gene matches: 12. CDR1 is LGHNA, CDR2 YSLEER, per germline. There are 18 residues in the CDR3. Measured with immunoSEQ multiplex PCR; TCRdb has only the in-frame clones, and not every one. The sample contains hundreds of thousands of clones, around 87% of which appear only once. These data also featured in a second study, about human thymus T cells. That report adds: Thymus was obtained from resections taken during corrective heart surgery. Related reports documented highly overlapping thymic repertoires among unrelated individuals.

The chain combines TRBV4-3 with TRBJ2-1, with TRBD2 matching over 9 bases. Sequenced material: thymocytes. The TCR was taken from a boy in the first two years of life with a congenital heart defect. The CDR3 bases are TGCGCCAGCAGCCAAGCCAGGGTTAGCGGGAGAGTTCACAATGAGCAGTTCTTC. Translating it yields CASSQARVSGRVHNEQFF.